This TCR beta chain was captured in a study of T cell responses to AZD1222 COVID-19 vaccine. Study-wide context: Analyses pooled second doses at about 4 or about 12 weeks. Findings and caveats of the study: No repertoire was sampled before or during the peak T cell response, only after it. Only a handful of people who got AZD1222 tested seropositive at baseline.

As concerns this clone: Its specificity is unknown.

The germline gives CDR1 LGHNA, CDR2 YSLEER. The CDR3 is 14 residues long. The germline V and J ends were trimmed by 1 base and 4 bases, with 10 bases remaining between them. Only in-frame clones appear in the TCRdb table, and some are missing; sequencing was by immunoSEQ multiplex PCR. This repertoire shows under 170,000 clones, around 94% found once; its top ten account for around 1.3%. This chain uses TRBV4-3 with TRBJ2-5, with D perhaps being TRBD1 or TRBD2 (5 bases each). This sequence was found in an adult in good health. The sequencing used peripheral blood, collected on day 0 of AZD1222 vaccination. CDR3 sequence (DNA): TGCGCCAGCAGCCAAGGGACGAGGGGAGAGACCCAGTACTTC. It is translated as CASSQGTRGETQYF.